A single sample gave rise to the 26 T cell receptor beta chains below, sequenced in a study of neoadjuvant anti-PD-1 for oral cavity cancer. Sequenced by immunoSEQ multiplex PCR; TCRdb stores in-frame clones only, minus some. This table holds over 80,000 clones, roughly four fifths found once. The input for sequencing was PBMCs, taken before nivolumab (anti-PD-1) treatment. The receptors here all came from a person between 40 and 80 years old with oral cavity squamous cell carcinoma.

The rearrangement links TRBV5-6 to TRBJ1-1, with D possibly matching TRBD1 (6 bases). Germline values: CDR1 SGHDT, CDR2 YYEEEE. CDR3 size: 16 residues. V lost 0 bases and J 5 bases, leaving 17 bases between the germline ends. The CDR3: CASSLAYGGRVTEAFF. The CDR3 DNA is TGTGCCAGCAGCTTGGCCTACGGGGGGCGGGTGACTGAAGCTTTCTTT.

The chain carries TRBV9 and TRBJ2-5, with TRBD1 matching 7 bases. Trimming removed 3 bases from V and 0 bases from J; junction bases left unmatched: 5. Germline values: CDR1 SGDLS, CDR2 YYNGEE. The CDR3 extends over 15 amino acids. The CDR3 here is CASSGSGQYQETQYF. CDR3 coding DNA: TGTGCCAGCAGCGGATCGGGACAGTACCAAGAGACCCAGTACTTC. Filled out from reference TRBV9 and TRBJ2-5, the complete variable domain reads DSGVTQTPKHLITATGQRVTLRCSPRSGDLSVYWYQQSLDQGLQFLIQYYNGEERAKGNILERFSAQQFPDLHSELNLSSLELGDSALYFCASSGSGQYQETQYFGPGTRLLVL.

This clone was detected only a few times. The rearrangement joins TRBV23-1 to TRBJ1-4; tentative D call: TRBD1 (5 bases). TRBV23-1 is an open reading frame, and its role is uncertain. Trimming pared 5 bases from V and 3 bases from J, leaving 16 bases between. This CDR3 has 16 amino acids. The CDR3 bases are TGCGCCAGCAGTAACGAACCCAGGGTAGCTAATGAAAAACTGTTTTTT. Its translation is CASSNEPRVANEKLFF.

The chain links TRBV27 to TRBJ2-7, with 7 bases that match TRBD2. This CDR3 has 14 amino acids. Germline CDR1 is MNHEY and CDR2 is SMNVEV (reference sequence). The trim removed 3 bases at V and 6 bases at J, leaving 8 bases unmatched. CDR3 DNA: TGTGCCAGCAGTTTGACTAGCCGAGGAGGCGAGCAGTACTTC. Protein sequence: CASSLTSRGGEQYF.

The sample holds a few counts of this clone. Sequence at one end of the junction differs from germline and may be a read error. The rearrangement uses TRBV19 and TRBJ1-2, with a possible D match to TRBD1 (5 bases). Looked up from germline, CDR1 is LNHDA and CDR2 is SQIVND (reference sequence). The CDR3 runs to 12 residues. The CDR3 bases are TGTGCCAGTAGTGCCTGGGACTACGGCTACACCTTC. Translating it yields CASSAWDYGYTF.

The genes are TRBV6-4 and TRBJ1-2; 12 bases are shared with TRBD1. Germline CDR1 is MRHNA and CDR2 is SNTAGT. V lost 4 bases to trimming and J lost 7 bases; unmatched junction nucleotides: 7. This CDR3 has 15 residues. In nucleotides, the CDR3 is TGTGCCAGCAGTGGCTCGGGACAGGGGGCGCCTGGCTACACCTTC. Protein sequence: CASSGSGQGAPGYTF.

The genes are TRBV25-1 and TRBJ1-2; no clear D gene. Trimming cost V 3 bases and J 4 bases, with 9 bases left between them. From germline, CDR1 is MGHDK and CDR2 SYGVNS. This CDR3 is 13 amino acids long. The CDR3, as DNA: TGTGCCAGCAGTGACACAGCCGGCTATGGCTACACCTTC. Protein: CASSDTAGYGYTF.

A few counts support this clone. The chain couples TRBV5-4 to TRBJ1-3; tentative D call: TRBD1 (5 bases). Deletions cut 3 bases from V and 0 bases from J, with 7 bases between. The CDR3 has 14 residues. Germline CDR1 reads SGHNT; CDR2 reads YYREEE (reference sequence). The CDR3: CASSWGGSGNTIYF. Written as DNA, the CDR3 is TGTGCCAGCAGCTGGGGGGGCTCTGGAAACACCATATATTTT.

This CDR3 reads CASSPQSVSGNTIYF. The CDR3 bases are TGTGCCAGCAGTCCTCAGAGCGTCTCTGGAAACACCATATATTTT. The chain is built from TRBV2 and TRBJ1-3; D remains ambiguous. The CDR3 has 15 residues. Germline loops: CDR1 SNHLY, CDR2 FYNNEI. V lost 5 bases and J 0 bases, leaving 11 bases between the germline ends.

This rearrangement joins TRBV7-2 to TRBJ2-5, with 7 bases matching TRBD1. V dropped 1 base and J dropped 2; count of bases not matched to a gene: 4. CDR1 and CDR2 (germline): SGHTA, FQGNSA. The CDR3 consists of 15 residues. CDR3 sequence reads: CASSLVTGAQETQYF. CDR3 bases: TGTGCCAGCAGCTTAGTTACAGGGGCTCAAGAGACCCAGTACTTC.

This clone showed up just once. The chain links TRBV7-2 to TRBJ2-1, with TRBD2 identical over 7 bases. CDR3 length: 13 residues. After removal of 9 bases from V and 9 bases from J, the junction contained 11 bases not matched to a gene. Germline V gene lookup returns CDR1 SGHTA and CDR2 FQGNSA. CDR3 in amino acids: CASSGTTPGEQFF. The CDR3 nucleotides read TGTGCCAGTTCCGGGACTACCCCCGGTGAGCAGTTCTTC.

This chain uses TRBV10-3 with TRBJ2-1, with a tentative D call TRBD2 (6 bases). The germline V gene encodes CDR1 ENHRY and CDR2 SYGVKD. This CDR3 has 14 amino acids. V lost 0 bases to trimming and J lost 7 bases, with 10 bases between them. The CDR3 here is CAISESMGGNEQFF. The DNA for the CDR3 is TGTGCCATCAGTGAGTCGATGGGAGGAAATGAGCAGTTCTTC.

There are a few counts of this clone. Other DNA sequences from this sample encode an identical CDR3 as well. The chain joins TRBV6-5 to TRBJ1-2, with D possibly being TRBD1 (6 bases). The CDR3 consists of 12 residues. Trimming removed 7 bases from V and 4 bases from J, with 10 bases in between. CDR1 is MNHEY and CDR2 is SVGAGI in the germline V gene. The CDR3, as DNA: TGTGCCAGCACCAGGGGCGGCTATGGCTACACCTTC. It is translated as CASTRGGYGYTF.

This chain connects TRBV27 to TRBJ2-1; 10 nucleotides match TRBD2. Trimming removed 4 bases from V and 9 bases from J; junction bases left unmatched: 9. The CDR3 length is 15 residues. Germline CDR1 is MNHEY and CDR2 is SMNVEV (reference sequence). The CDR3 region has the DNA TGTGCCAGCAGTTCTTGGGGTAGCGGGAGGTCTGAGCAGTTCTTC. Translating it yields CASSSWGSGRSEQFF.

CDR3 region: CASSLMGSVTDTQYF. CDR3 DNA: TGTGCCAGCAGCTTAATGGGAAGCGTCACAGATACGCAGTATTTT. The J gene is TRBJ2-3, the V gene TRBV7-3; D is unresolved. The length of the CDR3 is 15 residues. V lost 1 base and J lost 2, with 10 bases in between. Germline CDR1 SGHTA, CDR2 FQGTGA.

J is TRBJ2-3 and V is TRBV5-1; 9 bases match TRBD1. The CDR3 spans 16 residues. The germline gives CDR1 SGHRS, CDR2 YFSETQ. V gave up 0 bases and J gave up 0 bases; unmatched junction bases: 2. CDR3 region: CASSLGQGVSTDTQYF. The DNA for the CDR3 is TGCGCCAGCAGCTTGGGACAGGGGGTTAGCACAGATACGCAGTATTTT.

This clone was seen only once. The gene calls are TRBV11-1 and TRBJ2-7, with D unresolved. This CDR3 is built from 13 residues. Trimming removed 4 bases at V and 1 base at J, with 8 bases between. The germline gives CDR1 SGHAT, CDR2 FQDESV (reference sequence). As DNA, the CDR3 is TGTGCCAGCAGCTACCCCTTGTCCTACGAGCAGTACTTC. This encodes CASSYPLSYEQYF.

The rearrangement uses TRBV6-1 and TRBJ2-7; 8 nucleotides align to TRBD1. CDR1 and CDR2 (germline): MNHNS, SASEGT. The CDR3 sequence is 14 residues long. With V trimmed by 6 bases and J by 2 bases, 6 bases remained unmatched. This CDR3 is CASSAGTGPYEQYF. Here the CDR3 DNA reads TGTGCCAGCAGCGCCGGGACAGGACCCTACGAGCAGTACTTC.

The genes are TRBV2 and TRBJ2-4; D ambiguous. The CDR3 runs 15 residues. The V gene lost 3 bases and the J gene lost 0 bases, with 9 bases spanning the gap. Germline V gene sequence: CDR1 SNHLY, CDR2 FYNNEI. The DNA for the CDR3 is TGTGCCAGCAGTGATGGGCAGCTAGCCAAAAACATTCAGTACTTC. This codes for CASSDGQLAKNIQYF.

V gene TRBV7-2 combines with J gene TRBJ2-7; TRBD2 aligns across 7 bases. CDR3 length: 14 residues. V was pared by 5 bases and J by 0 bases, with 4 bases of the junction left unmatched. Germline loops: CDR1 SGHTA, CDR2 FQGNSA. CDR3 sequence: CASSAGGSSYEQYF. The CDR3 DNA reads TGTGCCAGCAGCGCAGGCGGGAGCTCCTACGAGCAGTACTTC.

The chain joins TRBV9 to TRBJ2-3; D uncertain. Trimming took 1 base from V and 2 from J, leaving 8 bases between them. The CDR3 spans 14 residues. Germline-derived CDR1 and CDR2 are SGDLS and YYNGEE. CDR3 residues: CASSVSPITDTQYF. Here the CDR3 DNA reads TGTGCCAGCAGCGTAAGCCCGATCACAGATACGCAGTATTTT.

The chain carries TRBV29-1 and TRBJ1-2, with D possibly matching TRBD1 (5 bases). The CDR3 covers 15 residues. Germline V lookup: CDR1 SQVTM, CDR2 ANQGSEA. The V and J ends lost 0 bases and 6 bases respectively, with 17 bases between them. The CDR3 reads CSVEEGEPVVHGYTF. The DNA of the CDR3 is TGCAGCGTTGAAGAGGGGGAGCCGGTGGTCCATGGCTACACCTTC.

V is TRBV5-4 and J is TRBJ1-5; a possible D gene is TRBD1 (6 bases). Germline V gives CDR1 SGHNT, CDR2 YYREEE (reference sequence). The CDR3 covers 14 residues. The ends were cut back, 4 bases at V and 4 bases at J, with 12 bases in the middle. The CDR3 DNA reads as TGTGCCAGCAGCCCGGAGGGGGAAAATCAGCCCCAGCATTTT. Translation gives CASSPEGENQPQHF.

The V gene is TRBV5-1, the J gene TRBJ2-2; perhaps TRBD2 as D (6 bases). Germline values: CDR1 SGHRS, CDR2 YFSETQ. This CDR3 has 14 residues. Between the trimmed V and J ends, which lost 4 bases and 3 bases, there was a span of 10 bases. CDR3 sequence (DNA): TGCGCCAGCAGCCGGGACTCCTACACCGGGGAGCTGTTTTTT. Translation: CASSRDSYTGELFF. Looking up the rest from reference TRBV5-1 and TRBJ2-2 gives the full variable domain: KAGVTQTPRYLIKTRGQQVTLSCSPISGHRSVSWYQQTPGQGLQFLFEYFSETQRNKGNFPGRFSGRQFSNSRSEMNVSTLELGDSALYLCASSRDSYTGELFFGEGSRLTVL.

The rearrangement uses TRBV5-1 and TRBJ2-2; D gene ambiguous. The germline CDR1 and CDR2 sequences are SGHRS and YFSETQ. The CDR3 has 12 amino acids. V lost 7 bases to trimming and J lost 5 bases, with 9 bases between them. CDR3 in DNA: TGCGCCAGCCTCGGTATAACCGGGGAGCTGTTTTTT. This encodes CASLGITGELFF.

J is TRBJ2-7 and V is TRBV6-5; a weak D match, TRBD2 (6 bases). The V gene's germline CDR1 is MNHEY and CDR2 SVGAGI. V was trimmed by 0 bases and J by 4 bases, leaving 13 bases between them. This CDR3 has 15 residues. The chain's CDR3 is CASSYSIRESYEQYF. CDR3 bases: TGTGCCAGCAGTTACTCGATTCGGGAGTCTTACGAGCAGTACTTC.